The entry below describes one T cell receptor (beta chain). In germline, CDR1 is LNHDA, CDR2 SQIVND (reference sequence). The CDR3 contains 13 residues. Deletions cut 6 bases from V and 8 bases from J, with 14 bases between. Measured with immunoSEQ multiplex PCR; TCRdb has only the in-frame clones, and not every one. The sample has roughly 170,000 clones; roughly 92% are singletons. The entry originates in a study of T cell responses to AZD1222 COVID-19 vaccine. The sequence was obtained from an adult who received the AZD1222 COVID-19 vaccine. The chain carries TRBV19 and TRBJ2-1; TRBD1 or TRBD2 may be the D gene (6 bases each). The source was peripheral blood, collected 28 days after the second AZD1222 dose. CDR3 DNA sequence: TGTGCCAGTAGACTCCTGGGGGGCGATGAGCAGTTCTTC. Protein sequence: CASRLLGGDEQFF.